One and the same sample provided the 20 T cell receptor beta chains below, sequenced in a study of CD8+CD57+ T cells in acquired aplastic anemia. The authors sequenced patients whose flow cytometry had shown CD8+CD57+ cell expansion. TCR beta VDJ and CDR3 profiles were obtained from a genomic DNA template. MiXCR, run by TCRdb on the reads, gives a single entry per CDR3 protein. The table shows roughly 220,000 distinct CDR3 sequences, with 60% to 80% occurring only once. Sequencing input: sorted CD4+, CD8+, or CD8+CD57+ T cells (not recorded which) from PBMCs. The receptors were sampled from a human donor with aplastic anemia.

The CDR3 sequence: CSARIRATGDQETQYF. Here the CDR3 DNA reads TGCAGTGCCCGAATCCGGGCGACAGGGGACCAAGAGACCCAGTACTTC. The V call is TRBV20-1, the J call TRBJ2-5; 8 nucleotides line up with TRBD1. This CDR3 is 16 amino acids long. Germline V gene sequence: CDR1 DFQATT, CDR2 SNEGSKA (reference sequence). V lost 6 bases and J lost 0; bases outside the gene matches: 12.

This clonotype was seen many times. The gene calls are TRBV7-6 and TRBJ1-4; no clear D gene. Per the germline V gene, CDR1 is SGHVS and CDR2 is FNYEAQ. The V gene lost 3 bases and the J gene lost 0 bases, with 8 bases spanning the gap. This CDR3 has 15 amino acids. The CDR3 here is CASSLVGATNEKLFF. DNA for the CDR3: TGTGCCAGCAGCTTGGTCGGTGCAACTAATGAAAAACTGTTTTTT.

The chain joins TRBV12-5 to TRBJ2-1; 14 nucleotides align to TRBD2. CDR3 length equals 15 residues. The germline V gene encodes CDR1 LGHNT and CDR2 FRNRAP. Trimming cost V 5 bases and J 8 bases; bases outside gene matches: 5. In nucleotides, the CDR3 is TGTGCTAGTGGTACAGGGACTAGCGGGAGAGATGAGCAGTTCTTC. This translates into CASGTGTSGRDEQFF.

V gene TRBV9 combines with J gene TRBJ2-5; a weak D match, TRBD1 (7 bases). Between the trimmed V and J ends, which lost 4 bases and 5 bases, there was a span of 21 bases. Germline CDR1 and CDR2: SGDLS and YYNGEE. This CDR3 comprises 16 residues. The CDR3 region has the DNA TGTGCCAGCAGCCCCACACTTACGACAGGGAGGGAGACCCAGTACTTC. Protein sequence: CASSPTLTTGRETQYF. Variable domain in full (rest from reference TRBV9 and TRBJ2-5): DSGVTQTPKHLITATGQRVTLRCSPRSGDLSVYWYQQSLDQGLQFLIQYYNGEERAKGNILERFSAQQFPDLHSELNLSSLELGDSALYFCASSPTLTTGRETQYFGPGTRLLVL.

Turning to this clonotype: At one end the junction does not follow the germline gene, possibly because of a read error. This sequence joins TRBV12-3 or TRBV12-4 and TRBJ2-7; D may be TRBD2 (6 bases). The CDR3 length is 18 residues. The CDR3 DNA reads TGTGTCAGCAGAGGCTACCGGCCCGGGGGAGGCAGATTCTACGAGCAGTACTTC. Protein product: CVSRGYRPGGGRFYEQYF.

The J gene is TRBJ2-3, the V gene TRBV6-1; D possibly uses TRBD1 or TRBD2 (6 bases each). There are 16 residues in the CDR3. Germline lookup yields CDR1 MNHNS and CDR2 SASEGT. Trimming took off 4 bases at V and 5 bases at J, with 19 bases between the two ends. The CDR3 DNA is TGTGCCAGCAGTGCCCCGAGAGGGGGGCCGATAGATACGCAGTATTTT. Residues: CASSAPRGGPIDTQYF.

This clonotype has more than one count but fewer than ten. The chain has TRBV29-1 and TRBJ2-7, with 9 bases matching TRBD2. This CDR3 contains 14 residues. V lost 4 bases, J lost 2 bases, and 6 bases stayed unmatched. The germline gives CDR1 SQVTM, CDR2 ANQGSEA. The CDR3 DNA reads TGCAGCGTTGTCGGGCTAGCGGGGCCCTACGAGCAGTACTTC. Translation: CSVVGLAGPYEQYF.

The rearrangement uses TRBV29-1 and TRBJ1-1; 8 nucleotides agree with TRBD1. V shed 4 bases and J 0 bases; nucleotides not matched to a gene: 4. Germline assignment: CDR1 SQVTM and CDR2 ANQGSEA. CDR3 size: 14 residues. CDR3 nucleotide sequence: TGCAGCGTTGGTCGGGGACAGGTGAACACTGAAGCTTTCTTT. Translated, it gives CSVGRGQVNTEAFF. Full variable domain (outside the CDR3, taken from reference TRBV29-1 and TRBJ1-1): SAVISQKPSRDICQRGTSLTIQCQVDSQVTMMFWYRQQPGQSLTLIATANQGSEATYESGFVIDKFPISRPNLTFSTLTVSNMSPEDSSIYLCSVGRGQVNTEAFFGQGTRLTVV.

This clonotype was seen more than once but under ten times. CDR3 coding DNA: TGTGCCAGCAGCTTATGGGCAGGGGGAAACACTGAAGCTTTCTTT. Its translation is CASSLWAGGNTEAFF. The chain links TRBV7-2 to TRBJ1-1; 7 bases are a match to TRBD1. V was pared by 2 bases and J by 2 bases, with 5 bases of the junction left unmatched. CDR1 is SGHTA, CDR2 FQGNSA, per germline. The CDR3 is made up of 15 amino acids.

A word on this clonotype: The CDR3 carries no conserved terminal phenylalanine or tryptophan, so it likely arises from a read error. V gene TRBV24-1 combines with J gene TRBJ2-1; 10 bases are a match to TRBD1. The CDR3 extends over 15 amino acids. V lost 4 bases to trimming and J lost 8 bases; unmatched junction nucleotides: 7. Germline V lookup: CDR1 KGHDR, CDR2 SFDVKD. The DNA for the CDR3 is TGTGCCACCAGTGAAAACAAAGACAGGGGGCATGAGCAGTTCCTC. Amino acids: CATSENKDRGHEQFL.

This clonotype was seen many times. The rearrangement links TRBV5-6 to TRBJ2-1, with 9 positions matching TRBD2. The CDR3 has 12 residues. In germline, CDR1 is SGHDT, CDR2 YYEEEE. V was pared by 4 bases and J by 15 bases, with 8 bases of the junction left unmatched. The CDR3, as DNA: TGTGCCAGCAGCGCGGGGGGACTAGCCGCGTTCTTC. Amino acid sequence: CASSAGGLAAFF.

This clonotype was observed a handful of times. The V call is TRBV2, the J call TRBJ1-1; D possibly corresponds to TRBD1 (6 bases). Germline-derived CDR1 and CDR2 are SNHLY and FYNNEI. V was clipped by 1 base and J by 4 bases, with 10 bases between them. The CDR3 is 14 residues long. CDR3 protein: CASSEVEGGTEAFF. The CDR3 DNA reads TGTGCCAGCAGTGAAGTCGAGGGGGGCACTGAAGCTTTCTTT.

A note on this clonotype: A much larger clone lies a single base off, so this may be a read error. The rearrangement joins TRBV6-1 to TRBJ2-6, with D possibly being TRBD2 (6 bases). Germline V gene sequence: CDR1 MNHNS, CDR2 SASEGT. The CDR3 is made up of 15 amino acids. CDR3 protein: CARSEGGTGANVLTF. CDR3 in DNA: TGTGCCAGAAGTGAAGGAGGGACCGGGGCCAACGTCCTGACTTTC.

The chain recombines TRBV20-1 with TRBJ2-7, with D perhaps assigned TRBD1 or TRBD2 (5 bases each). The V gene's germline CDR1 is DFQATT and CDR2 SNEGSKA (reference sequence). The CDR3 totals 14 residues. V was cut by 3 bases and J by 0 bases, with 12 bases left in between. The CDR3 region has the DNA TGCAGTGCTAGTCGGGGCACTAGCTCCTACGAGCAGTACTTC. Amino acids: CSASRGTSSYEQYF.

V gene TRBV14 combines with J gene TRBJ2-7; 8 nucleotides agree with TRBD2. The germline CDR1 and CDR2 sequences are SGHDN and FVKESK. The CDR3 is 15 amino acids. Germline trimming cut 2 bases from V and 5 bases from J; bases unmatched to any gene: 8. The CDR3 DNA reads TGTGCCAGCAGCCAAACGAGCGGGAGTCCCAACGAGCAGTACTTC. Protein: CASSQTSGSPNEQYF.

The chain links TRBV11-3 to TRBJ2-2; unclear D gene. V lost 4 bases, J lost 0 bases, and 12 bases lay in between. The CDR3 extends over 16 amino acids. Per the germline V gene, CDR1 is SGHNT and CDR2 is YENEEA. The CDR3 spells CASSYEGQSNTGELFF. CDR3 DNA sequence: TGTGCCAGCAGCTATGAAGGGCAGTCGAACACCGGGGAGCTGTTTTTT.

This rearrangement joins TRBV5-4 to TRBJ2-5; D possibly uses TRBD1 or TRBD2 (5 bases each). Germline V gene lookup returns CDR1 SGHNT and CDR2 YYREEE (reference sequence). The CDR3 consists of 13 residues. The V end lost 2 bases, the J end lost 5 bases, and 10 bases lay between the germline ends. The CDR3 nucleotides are TGTGCCAGCAGCTTTGGCAGGGAGGAGACCCAGTACTTC. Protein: CASSFGREETQYF.

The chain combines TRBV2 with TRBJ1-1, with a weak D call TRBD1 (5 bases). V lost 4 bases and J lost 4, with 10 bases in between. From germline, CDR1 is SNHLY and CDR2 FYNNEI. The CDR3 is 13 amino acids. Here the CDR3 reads CASSGGSTTEAFF. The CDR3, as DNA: TGTGCCAGCAGTGGGGGCTCCACCACTGAAGCTTTCTTT.

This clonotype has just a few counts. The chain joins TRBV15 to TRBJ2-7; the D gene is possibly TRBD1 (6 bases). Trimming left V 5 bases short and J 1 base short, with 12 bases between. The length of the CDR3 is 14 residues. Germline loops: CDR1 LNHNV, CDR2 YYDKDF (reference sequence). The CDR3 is CATSDRTASYEQYF. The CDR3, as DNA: TGTGCCACCAGCGACCGGACAGCTTCCTACGAGCAGTACTTC.

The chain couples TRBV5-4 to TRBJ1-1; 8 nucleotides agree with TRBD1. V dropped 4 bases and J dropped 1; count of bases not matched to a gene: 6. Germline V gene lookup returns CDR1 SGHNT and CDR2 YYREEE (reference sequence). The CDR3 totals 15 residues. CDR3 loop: CASSEPGQENTEAFF. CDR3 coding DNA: TGTGCCAGCAGCGAGCCGGGACAGGAGAACACTGAAGCTTTCTTT. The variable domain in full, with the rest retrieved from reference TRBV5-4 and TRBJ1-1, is ETGVTQSPTHLIKTRGQQVTLRCSSQSGHNTVSWYQQALGQGPQFIFQYYREEENGRGNFPPRFSGLQFPNYSSELNVNALELDDSALYLCASSEPGQENTEAFFGQGTRLTVV.